A selection of T cell receptor beta chains follows, all from one sample in a study of T cell responses to AZD1222 COVID-19 vaccine. Libraries were prepared by immunoSEQ multiplex PCR; TCRdb keeps only in-frame clonotypes and omits some of them. In the table there are more than 95,000 clones, 89% of which are singletons. The sequenced sample was peripheral blood, obtained 28 days after the second AZD1222 dose. Every receptor here comes from an adult who received the AZD1222 COVID-19 vaccine. CDR3s include the opening cysteine and the closing phenylalanine or tryptophan. The order of the fields is V gene, D gene, J gene, clone size, CDR3 protein, CDR3 DNA. A D gene is named only where the DNA matches it firmly. Clone size is given for some rows only: seen once, a few or many times, or a class if the clone is expanded.

V gene: TRBV10-3; D gene: NA; J gene: TRBJ2-1; clone size: NA; CDR3 protein: CAISDRGDEQFF; CDR3 DNA: TGTGCCATCAGTGATAGGGGAGATGAGCAGTTCTTC
V gene: TRBV19; D gene: TRBD1; J gene: TRBJ2-7; clone size: NA; CDR3 protein: CASSKGQGASSYEQYF; CDR3 DNA: TGTGCCAGTAGTAAGGGACAGGGGGCCAGCTCCTACGAGCAGTACTTC
V gene: TRBV19; D gene: TRBD1; J gene: TRBJ1-4; clone size: once; CDR3 protein: CASSHGGTGDEELFF; CDR3 DNA: TGTGCCAGTAGCCACGGAGGGACAGGGGATGAAGAACTGTTTTTT
V gene: TRBV19; D gene: NA; J gene: TRBJ2-2; clone size: NA; CDR3 protein: CASSTRFTGELFF; CDR3 DNA: TGTGCCAGTAGTACCCGGTTCACCGGGGAGCTGTTTTTT
V gene: TRBV7-8; D gene: NA; J gene: TRBJ1-6; clone size: few; CDR3 protein: CASSLRAGLLFNSPLHF; CDR3 DNA: TGTGCCAGCAGCCTCCGGGCGGGGTTGCTCTTTAATTCACCCCTCCACTTT
V gene: TRBV19; D gene: NA; J gene: TRBJ2-7; clone size: NA; CDR3 protein: CASSSGTGNYEQYF; CDR3 DNA: TGTGCCAGTAGTTCGGGGACGGGTAACTACGAGCAGTACTTC
V gene: TRBV28; D gene: NA; J gene: TRBJ1-3; clone size: NA; CDR3 protein: CASRPRVGNTIYF; CDR3 DNA: TGTGCCAGCAGGCCCAGGGTTGGAAACACCATATATTTT
V gene: TRBV29-1; D gene: NA; J gene: TRBJ1-4; clone size: NA; CDR3 protein: CSVETGEDEKLFF; CDR3 DNA: TGCAGCGTTGAAACCGGAGAGGACGAAAAACTGTTTTTT
V gene: TRBV10-3; D gene: TRBD2; J gene: TRBJ2-7; clone size: NA; CDR3 protein: CAISHTGLAGYEQYF; CDR3 DNA: TGTGCCATCAGTCACACTGGGCTAGCGGGCTACGAGCAGTACTTC
V gene: TRBV27; D gene: NA; J gene: TRBJ1-1; clone size: NA; CDR3 protein: CASSSSGAEAFF; CDR3 DNA: TGTGCCAGCAGTTCGTCCGGCGCTGAAGCTTTCTTT
V gene: TRBV5-1; D gene: NA; J gene: TRBJ2-7; clone size: NA; CDR3 protein: CASSLVVQPYEQYF; CDR3 DNA: TGCGCCAGCAGCTTGGTGGTGCAGCCCTACGAGCAGTACTTC
V gene: TRBV18; D gene: NA; J gene: TRBJ2-5; clone size: once; CDR3 protein: CASSPAVNRLQETQYF; CDR3 DNA: TGTGCCAGCTCACCGGCGGTGAACAGGTTACAAGAGACCCAGTACTTC
V gene: TRBV9; D gene: NA; J gene: TRBJ2-6; clone size: NA; CDR3 protein: CASISGRAGANVLTF; CDR3 DNA: TGTGCCAGCATATCAGGGCGGGCTGGGGCCAACGTCCTGACTTTC
V gene: TRBV3-1/TRBV3-2; D gene: NA; J gene: TRBJ1-4; clone size: NA; CDR3 protein: CASSQRPITNEKLFF; CDR3 DNA: TGTGCCAGCAGCCAAAGACCTATAACTAATGAAAAACTGTTTTTT
V gene: TRBV5-1; D gene: TRBD1; J gene: TRBJ1-1; clone size: NA; CDR3 protein: CASSWGQGMNTEAFF; CDR3 DNA: TGCGCCAGCAGCTGGGGACAGGGTATGAACACTGAAGCTTTCTTT
V gene: TRBV24-1; D gene: NA; J gene: TRBJ2-7; clone size: NA; CDR3 protein: CATSETGPSEQYF; CDR3 DNA: TGTGCCACCAGTGAAACCGGACCCTCCGAGCAGTACTTC
V gene: TRBV27; D gene: NA; J gene: TRBJ2-7; clone size: NA; CDR3 protein: CASSFRRGYEQYF; CDR3 DNA: TGTGCCAGCAGTTTTAGGCGGGGCTACGAGCAGTACTTC
V gene: TRBV28; D gene: NA; J gene: TRBJ2-7; clone size: NA; CDR3 protein: CASSASVGTGRTYEQYF; CDR3 DNA: TGTGCCAGCAGTGCCTCCGTTGGGACGGGGAGAACCTACGAGCAGTACTTC
V gene: TRBV9; D gene: TRBD2; J gene: TRBJ2-3; clone size: NA; CDR3 protein: CASSPRSGAGTDTQYF; CDR3 DNA: TGTGCCAGCAGCCCTCGTAGCGGGGCGGGCACAGATACGCAGTATTTT
V gene: TRBV12-5; D gene: TRBD2; J gene: TRBJ2-1; clone size: NA; CDR3 protein: CASGFSGRGWNEQFF; CDR3 DNA: TGTGCTAGTGGCTTTAGCGGGAGGGGTTGGAATGAGCAGTTCTTC
V gene: TRBV27; D gene: NA; J gene: TRBJ1-2; clone size: NA; CDR3 protein: CASSRPGNYGYTF; CDR3 DNA: TGTGCCAGCAGTCGCCCGGGGAACTATGGCTACACCTTC
V gene: TRBV7-9; D gene: NA; J gene: TRBJ1-6; clone size: once; CDR3 protein: CASSLGSSPGNSPLHF; CDR3 DNA: TGTGCCAGCAGCTTAGGGAGCAGTCCGGGGAATTCACCCCTCCACTTT
V gene: TRBV6-1; D gene: NA; J gene: TRBJ1-1; clone size: many; CDR3 protein: CASSEVRGTEAFF; CDR3 DNA: TGTGCCAGCAGTGAAGTTCGAGGAACTGAAGCTTTCTTT
V gene: TRBV18; D gene: NA; J gene: TRBJ1-6; clone size: NA; CDR3 protein: CASSVQEAANSPLHF; CDR3 DNA: TGTGCCAGCTCAGTACAGGAGGCGGCAAATTCACCCCTCCACTTT
V gene: TRBV5-1; D gene: NA; J gene: TRBJ1-6; clone size: NA; CDR3 protein: CASSLGESSYNSPLHF; CDR3 DNA: TGCGCCAGCAGCTTGGGGGAGAGCTCCTATAATTCACCCCTCCACTTT
V gene: TRBV7-2; D gene: TRBD2; J gene: TRBJ2-2; clone size: few; CDR3 protein: CASSPTSGRATGELFF; CDR3 DNA: TGTGCCAGCAGCCCGACTAGCGGGAGGGCCACCGGGGAGCTGTTTTTT
V gene: TRBV5-1; D gene: TRBD2; J gene: TRBJ2-3; clone size: NA; CDR3 protein: CASRHTAGVADTQYF; CDR3 DNA: TGCGCCAGCAGGCACACCGCGGGAGTGGCAGATACGCAGTATTTT
V gene: TRBV28; D gene: TRBD2; J gene: TRBJ2-2; clone size: NA; CDR3 protein: CASSLNSRVAGNTGELFF; CDR3 DNA: TGTGCCAGCAGTTTAAATTCCCGGGTAGCGGGCAACACCGGGGAGCTGTTTTTT